This T cell receptor beta chain comes out of a study of T cells in localized non-small cell lung cancer. The CDR3 runs to 14 residues. Germline CDR1 reads LNHDA; CDR2 reads SQIVND (reference sequence). With 6 bases removed from V and 4 bases from J, the gap between germline ends came to 14 bases. In regard to this clone: Its antigen is currently unknown.

The repertoire was sequenced with immunoSEQ multiplex PCR; TCRdb's copy has only in-frame clones and lacks some. The sample lists around 1,800 clones, around 22% occurring once. The study's findings and limits: Higher blood T cell density tracked longer overall survival. Sequencing covered just one tumor region, so heterogeneity cannot be ruled out.

This specimen was normal lung tissue next to the tumor, taken before any cancer treatment. The origin of this receptor is a female donor older than 55 with stage II lung adenocarcinoma. This chain links TRBV19 with TRBJ2-3; D gene unclear. The CDR3 region has the DNA TGTGCCAGTAGCATCTCAGTAGGGTCAGATACGCAGTATTTT. Protein sequence: CASSISVGSDTQYF.